This is a list of T cell receptor beta chains from one sample in a study of cytomegalovirus exposure and HLA in healthy donors. Profiling relied on immunoSEQ multiplex PCR, and the TCRdb table lists in-frame clones only, not all of them. The repertoire holds approximately 120,000 clones, around two thirds seen once, with approximately 2% in the top ten. Sequencing used PBMCs. The receptors derive from a human donor in good health. The CDR3 runs from the conserved cysteine through the conserved F or W. D genes are given only for firm matches. The listing skips clone size in some rows; elsewhere it reads once, few, many or a size class.

abundance	d_gene	v_gene	j_gene	CDR3nt	CDR3aa
.	.	TRBV13	TRBJ1-3	TGTGCCAGCAGCTTTCAGGACTCTGGAAACACCATATATTTT	CASSFQDSGNTIYF
.	TRBD1	TRBV28	TRBJ1-5	TGTGCCAGCAGACGGACAGGGTTTGGCTGGCCCCAGCATTTT	CASRRTGFGWPQHF
.	.	TRBV19	TRBJ2-2	TGTGCCAGTAGTCTTAGACGGGAGTACACCGGGGAGCTGTTTTTT	CASSLRREYTGELFF
few	.	TRBV7-9	TRBJ1-1	TGTGCCAGCAGCTTAACGGTGAACACTGAAGCTTTCTTT	CASSLTVNTEAFF
once	TRBD2	TRBV7-2	TRBJ2-3	TGTGCCAGCAGCTCGACTAGCGGGATTGTTACAGATACGCAGTATTTT	CASSSTSGIVTDTQYF
.	TRBD2	TRBV7-9	TRBJ2-7	TGTGCCAGCAGCCGACTAGCGGGAGCAAGAGAGCAGTACTTC	CASSRLAGAREQYF
.	.	TRBV6-5	TRBJ2-1	TGTGCCAGCAGTTACTCCCGACGGGACAATGAGCAGTTCTTC	CASSYSRRDNEQFF
.	.	TRBV2	TRBJ1-4	TGTGCCAGCAGCCCTGTGGGCGCAACTAATGAAAAACTGTTTTTT	CASSPVGATNEKLFF
.	.	TRBV29-1	TRBJ2-3	TGCAGCGCACGGAAGGGGGATACGCAGTATTTT	CSARKGDTQYF
.	.	TRBV28	TRBJ1-4	TGTGCCAGCAGCTACAGGGTGGCGAATGAAAAACTGTTTTTT	CASSYRVANEKLFF
.	.	TRBV2	TRBJ2-1	TGTGCCAGCAGTGAAGAAAATACAGGGAACTTCTACAATGAGCAGTTCTTC	CASSEENTGNFYNEQFF
.	.	TRBV30	TRBJ1-1	TGTGCCTGGAGACGGGGGTTGAACACTGAAGCTTTCTTT	CAWRRGLNTEAFF
.	.	TRBV7-2	TRBJ1-1	TGTGCCAGCTTGCTTACAGGTGTTGAAGCTTTCTTT	CASLLTGVEAFF
.	TRBD2	TRBV5-1	TRBJ2-3	TGCGCCAGCAGCTCAACGGGACTATCCACAGATACGCAGTATTTT	CASSSTGLSTDTQYF
.	.	TRBV30	TRBJ1-4	TGTGCCTGGAACCCGGGTTTCGGTGAAAAACTGTTTTTT	CAWNPGFGEKLFF
few	TRBD1	TRBV6-5	TRBJ1-1	TGTGCCAGCAGTTACGCAGGGGGCTCCAGAGAAGCTTTCTTT	CASSYAGGSREAFF
.	.	TRBV6-1	TRBJ1-1	TGTGCCAGCAGTGAAAGTTGGGGGGACACTGAAGCTTTCTTT	CASSESWGDTEAFF
.	TRBD1	TRBV10-1	TRBJ2-7	TGCGCCAGCAGTGACCCGGGACAGGGGAGTCACGAGCAGTACTTC	CASSDPGQGSHEQYF
.	.	TRBV7-2	TRBJ2-6	TGTGCCAGCAGCCCAAGGCAGGGGACTGGGGCCAACGTCCTGACTTTC	CASSPRQGTGANVLTF
.	.	TRBV21-1	TRBJ2-1	TGTGCCAGCAGCAAGGGACTAGCAGCGTACAATGAGCAGTTCTTC	CASSKGLAAYNEQFF
.	.	TRBV19	TRBJ1-2	TGTGCCAGTAGTGACCGGACGGGGTCTTTTGGCTACACCTTC	CASSDRTGSFGYTF
.	.	TRBV9	TRBJ2-2	TGTGCCAGCAGCGTGACTTCCACCGGGGAGCTGTTTTTT	CASSVTSTGELFF
.	TRBD1	TRBV7-9	TRBJ1-2	TGTGCCAGCAGCTTTGGACAGGCAGCTGGAGCTAACTATGGCTACACCTTC	CASSFGQAAGANYGYTF
.	.	TRBV27	TRBJ2-3	TGTGCCAGCAGTTTTCATCGGGGGGCCTACACAGATACGCAGTATTTT	CASSFHRGAYTDTQYF
.	TRBD1	TRBV29-1	TRBJ2-3	TGCAGCGTCCGGGACAGCACCACAGATACGCAGTATTTT	CSVRDSTTDTQYF
.	.	TRBV19	TRBJ2-7	TGTGCCAGTTGTCATGGTGGAGGTCACGAGCAGTACTTC	CASCHGGGHEQYF
.	.	TRBV19	TRBJ1-4	TGTGCCAGTAGCCGACAGAACAATGAAAAACTGTTTTTT	CASSRQNNEKLFF
.	TRBD1	TRBV19	TRBJ1-1	TGTGCCAGTAGCACCGGACAGGGGGCAACTGAAGCTTTCTTT	CASSTGQGATEAFF
few	.	TRBV14	TRBJ1-1	TGTGCCAGCAGCCGCCAGATGAACACTGAAGCTTTCTTT	CASSRQMNTEAFF
.	TRBD2	TRBV27	TRBJ2-1	TGTGCCAGCAGGGGGACTAGCGCCTACAATGAGCAGTTCTTC	CASRGTSAYNEQFF
.	.	TRBV4-2	TRBJ2-5	TGTGCCAGCAGCCAAGTGGGAGGACAAGAGACCCAGTACTTC	CASSQVGGQETQYF
.	TRBD1	TRBV5-1	TRBJ1-3	TGCGCCAGCAGCTTGGCAGGGGGAGGAAACACCATATATTTT	CASSLAGGGNTIYF
.	TRBD2	TRBV19	TRBJ2-2	TGTGCCAGTAGAGGTTTTAGCGGGAGGGCTTACACCGGGGAGCTGTTTTTT	CASRGFSGRAYTGELFF
.	TRBD2	TRBV5-1	TRBJ2-7	TGCGCCAGCCGGGGGGGGATGGACGAGCAGTACTTC	CASRGGMDEQYF
.	TRBD1	TRBV11-2	TRBJ1-2	TGTGCCAGCAGCTTAGGTGTCCGAGCAGGGGGAAACTATGGCTACACCTTC	CASSLGVRAGGNYGYTF
.	.	TRBV28	TRBJ1-2	TGTGCCAGCAGTTTATTGGGCAGCTATGGCTACACCTTC	CASSLLGSYGYTF
few	.	TRBV28	TRBJ2-1	TGTGCCAGCAGTTTTGGGAGCGCTCGTGGGAACAATGAGCAGTTCTTC	CASSFGSARGNNEQFF
once	.	TRBV5-1	TRBJ2-7	TGCGCCAGCAGCGGGGGGTCGGGCAGGGTCAACGAGCAGTACTTC	CASSGGSGRVNEQYF
.	TRBD1	TRBV5-4	TRBJ1-3	TGTGCCAGCAGCTTGAGGACAGGGGCGGCCGGAAACACCATATATTTT	CASSLRTGAAGNTIYF
.	TRBD1	TRBV5-6	TRBJ2-7	TGTGCCAGCAGCCCCCCCCCTGGACAGGGTGTAAGGGAGCAGTACTTC	CASSPPPGQGVREQYF
.	.	TRBV30	TRBJ2-7	TGTGCCTGGAGTGTGCAGGCTTACGAGCAGTACTTC	CAWSVQAYEQYF
few	.	TRBV6-5	TRBJ2-1	TGTGCCAGCAAGCTCCCAGGGTTTTTTAGTGAGCAGTTCTTC	CASKLPGFFSEQFF
.	.	TRBV6-6	TRBJ2-1	TGTGCCAGCAGTCAACAGACAGCAAGATTTAACAATGAGCAGTTCTTC	CASSQQTARFNNEQFF
.	.	TRBV5-6	TRBJ1-4	TGTGCCAGCAGCTTGACAAACGCGGCCAACAAAGAAAAACTGTTTTTT	CASSLTNAANKEKLFF
few	.	TRBV28	TRBJ1-1	TGTGCCAGCAGTCCTTGGGGACAAGGGAACACTGAAGCTTTCTTT	CASSPWGQGNTEAFF
.	.	TRBV5-4	TRBJ2-5	TGTGCCAGCAGGACCGGGACTCAAGAGACCCAGTACTTC	CASRTGTQETQYF
.	.	TRBV7-2	TRBJ2-7	TGTGCCAGCAGCTCCGTATACGAGCAGTACTTC	CASSSVYEQYF
few	TRBD2	TRBV2	TRBJ2-7	TGTGCCAGCAGTGGACTAGCAGCCATCTACGAGCAGTACTTC	CASSGLAAIYEQYF
.	.	TRBV4-2	TRBJ2-3	TGTGCCAGCAGCCCCTCGACCAGGGGGGACACAGATACGCAGTATTTT	CASSPSTRGDTDTQYF
.	.	TRBV7-9	TRBJ1-1	TGTGCCAGCAGCTTAGATCAGGGGAACACTGAAGCTTTCTTT	CASSLDQGNTEAFF
.	.	TRBV29-1	TRBJ2-2	TGCAGCGCCTCCGCCGGCACCGGGGAGCTGTTTTTT	CSASAGTGELFF
.	TRBD1	TRBV5-5	TRBJ2-2	TGTGCCAGCAGCTCTAAACTCCGGGACAGGGTCACCGGGGAGCTGTTTTTT	CASSSKLRDRVTGELFF
once	.	TRBV4-1	TRBJ2-5	TGCGCCAGCAGCCAAGATTCCGGCGGCCAAGAGACCCAGTACTTC	CASSQDSGGQETQYF
.	.	TRBV7-6	TRBJ1-1	TGTGCCAGCAGCCCCCGACAGGCATTCGCTGAAGCTTTCTTT	CASSPRQAFAEAFF
once	.	TRBV5-1	TRBJ1-2	TGCGCCAGCAGGTCCACAGGAGCTACTAACTATGGCTACACCTTC	CASRSTGATNYGYTF